The present entry profiles one T cell receptor beta chain with its context. The sample comes from a study of blood T cell repertoires in COVID-19. At the level of the study: Collection of acute and convalescent COVID-19 samples took place in the United States, Italy and Spain. PBMCs, B-cell-depleted T cells, or T cells provided the cDNA or gDNA that made up the material.

The germline V gene has CDR1 MDHEN and CDR2 SYDVKM. After removal of 7 bases from V and 4 bases from J, the junction contained 9 bases not matched to a gene. The CDR3 has 15 amino acids. In the source study's methods: By means of reference gene primer amplification, nucleated cell counts were estimated. The table came from immunoSEQ multiplex PCR; TCRdb's copy has only in-frame clones and leaves some out. The D gene and trimming were derived from the DNA, and the V and J assignments and clone size from that table. This sample has about 86,000 clones, with approximately 88% found just once. The genes are TRBV28 and TRBJ2-2; 7 nucleotides align to TRBD2. The sequence came from a woman older than 75 with active or convalescent COVID-19. The sequencing sample was made of peripheral blood. The CDR3 loop is CASTTWVAGTGELFF. The CDR3 DNA reads TGTGCCAGCACGACTTGGGTAGCGGGCACCGGGGAGCTGTTTTTT.